The next 14 T cell receptor beta chains were all read from a single sample in a study of cytomegalovirus exposure and HLA in healthy donors. Use of 60 Vbeta and 13 Jbeta primers characterized the PCR. The method was immunoSEQ multiplex PCR; TCRdb's version includes in-frame clones alone and lacks a portion of them. The sample records approximately 130,000 clones, roughly 80% being singletons. Sequenced material: PBMCs. Every receptor here comes from a woman aged 18-29 years in good health and CMV-seronegative.

The V gene is TRBV11-3, the J gene TRBJ2-1; D remains unclear. V was cut by 5 bases and J by 2 bases, with 7 bases left in between. Per the germline V gene, CDR1 is SGHNT and CDR2 is YENEEA. The CDR3 has 13 amino acids. As DNA, the CDR3 is TGTGCCAGCAGCCCTTCTCCCTACAATGAGCAGTTCTTC. Protein product: CASSPSPYNEQFF.

As concerns this clone: The sample has other DNA sequences that encode this CDR3 too. The V gene is TRBV15, the J gene TRBJ2-6; D remains ambiguous. Deletions cut 0 bases from V and 4 bases from J, with 7 bases between. Germline V gives CDR1 LNHNV, CDR2 YYDKDF (reference sequence). CDR3 length: 15 residues. CDR3 residues: CATSRDSRGANVLTF. The CDR3 region has the DNA TGTGCCACCAGCAGAGACTCGAGAGGGGCCAACGTCCTGACTTTC.

V and J are TRBV7-9 and TRBJ2-3; TRBD1 is a possible D gene (6 bases). This CDR3 spans 15 amino acids. V was trimmed by 5 bases and J by 0 bases, leaving 12 bases between them. The germline V gene has CDR1 SEHNR and CDR2 FQNEAQ (reference sequence). CDR3 region: CASSVRGDSTDTQYF. CDR3 bases: TGTGCCAGCAGCGTCAGGGGAGACAGCACAGATACGCAGTATTTT.

This rearrangement joins TRBV28 to TRBJ2-5; D is possibly TRBD1 (5 bases). CDR3 length: 13 amino acids. The germline gives CDR1 MDHEN, CDR2 SYDVKM. V lost 5 bases and J 1 base, leaving 8 bases between the germline ends. CDR3 DNA sequence: TGTGCCAGCAGTCGACAGCTCCAAGAGACCCAGTACTTC. It yields the protein CASSRQLQETQYF.

This chain uses TRBV18 with TRBJ1-4; D perhaps matches TRBD1 (6 bases). Germline V CDR1 and CDR2: KGHSH, LQKENI. This CDR3 spans 15 amino acids. Trimming left V 6 bases short and J 4 bases short, with 15 bases between. The CDR3 DNA sequence: TGTGCCAGCTCGACCACACAGGGAGTTAATGAAAAACTGTTTTTT. It codes for CASSTTQGVNEKLFF.

The chain combines TRBV18 with TRBJ2-1; TRBD2 matches at 9 bases. The CDR3 extends over 15 amino acids. Germline CDR1 KGHSH, CDR2 LQKENI. V lost 5 bases to trimming and J lost 7 bases; unmatched junction nucleotides: 9. The CDR3 DNA sequence: TGTGCCAGCTCAGAATTTAGCGGGAGTGTAAATGAGCAGTTCTTC. This codes for CASSEFSGSVNEQFF.

The count of this clone is one. V gene TRBV2 combines with J gene TRBJ2-7, with D possibly matching TRBD2 (5 bases). Germline V gives CDR1 SNHLY, CDR2 FYNNEI. V was shortened by 3 bases and J by 3 bases, with 9 bases between the two germline ends. The CDR3 loop spans 13 amino acids. DNA of the CDR3: TGTGCCAGCAGTGACAACGCGGGCTACGAGCAGTACTTC. Its translation is CASSDNAGYEQYF.

The chain carries TRBV7-6 and TRBJ2-7; D might be TRBD1 (6 bases). The germline V and J ends were trimmed by 5 bases and 1 base, with 12 bases remaining between them. The CDR3 sequence is 14 residues long. Germline V gives CDR1 SGHVS, CDR2 FNYEAQ. CDR3 in DNA: TGTGCCAGCAGCCCTAGGGACATGTCCTACGAGCAGTACTTC. Translated: CASSPRDMSYEQYF.

This clone was detected a few times. The chain employs TRBV4-2 and TRBJ1-2; D is unresolved. This CDR3 contains 15 residues. The ends were cut back, 1 base at V and 1 base at J, with 10 bases in the middle. CDR1 and CDR2 (germline): LGHNA, YNFKEQ. CDR3 region: CASSQAEISNYGYTF. As DNA, the CDR3 is TGTGCCAGCAGCCAAGCCGAGATTAGTAACTATGGCTACACCTTC.

The rearrangement joins TRBV7-2 to TRBJ2-5; D uncertain. V was pared by 0 bases and J by 0 bases, with 5 bases between. This CDR3 has 14 amino acids. Germline V gives CDR1 SGHTA, CDR2 FQGNSA. CDR3 sequence: CASSLAGYQETQYF. The CDR3 DNA is TGTGCCAGCAGCTTAGCGGGCTACCAAGAGACCCAGTACTTC.

This chain links TRBV29-1 with TRBJ1-2, with D perhaps TRBD1 (6 bases). The CDR3 consists of 13 residues. Germline CDR1 is SQVTM and CDR2 is ANQGSEA. The V and J ends lost 7 bases and 2 bases respectively, with 14 bases between them. CDR3 sequence: CSAQEGGNYGYTF. In nucleotides, the CDR3 is TGCAGCGCCCAAGAGGGGGGGAACTATGGCTACACCTTC.

This clone was seen a handful of times. The chain couples TRBV25-1 to TRBJ2-2, with TRBD2 matching over 9 bases. The CDR3 covers 15 residues. From germline, CDR1 is MGHDK and CDR2 SYGVNS. V trimming: 3 bases; J trimming: 6 bases; junction bases outside the gene matches: 5. CDR3: CASSERVAGAGELFF. The DNA for the CDR3 is TGTGCCAGCAGTGAGAGGGTAGCGGGAGCCGGGGAGCTGTTTTTT.

J is TRBJ2-7 and V is TRBV7-8; 12 bases fit TRBD2. Trimming cost V 5 bases and J 3 bases; bases outside gene matches: 5. The CDR3 contains 15 residues. Germline assignment: CDR1 SGHVS and CDR2 FQNEAQ. The DNA for the CDR3 is TGTGCCAGCAGCCGGACTAGCGGGGCGATCTACGAGCAGTACTTC. Protein sequence: CASSRTSGAIYEQYF.

Regarding this clone: The germline gene is not matched at one end of the junction; a read error may be the cause. The rearrangement links TRBV29-1 to TRBJ2-7; TRBD1 aligns across 7 bases. Germline values: CDR1 SQVTM, CDR2 ANQGSEA. The CDR3 contains 15 residues. The CDR3 reads CSVKEGAQSSYEQYF. The CDR3 DNA reads as TGCAGCGTTAAAGAGGGGGCCCAGAGTTCCTACGAGCAGTACTTC.